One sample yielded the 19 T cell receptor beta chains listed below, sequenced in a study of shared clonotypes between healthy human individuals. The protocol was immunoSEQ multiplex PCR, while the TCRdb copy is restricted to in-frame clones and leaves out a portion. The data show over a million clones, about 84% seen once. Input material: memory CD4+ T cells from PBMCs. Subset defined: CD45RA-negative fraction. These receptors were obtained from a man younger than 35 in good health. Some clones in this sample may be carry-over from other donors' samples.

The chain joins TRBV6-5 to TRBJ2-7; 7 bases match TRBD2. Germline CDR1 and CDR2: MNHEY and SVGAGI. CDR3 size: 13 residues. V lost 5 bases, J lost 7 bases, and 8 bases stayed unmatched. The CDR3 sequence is CASSLALGGEQYF. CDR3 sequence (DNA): TGTGCCAGCAGTCTCGCCCTGGGGGGGGAGCAGTACTTC.

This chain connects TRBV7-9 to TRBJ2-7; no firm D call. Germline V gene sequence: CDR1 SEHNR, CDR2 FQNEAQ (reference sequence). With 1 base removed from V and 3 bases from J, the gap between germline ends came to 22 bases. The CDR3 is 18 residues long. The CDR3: CASSLGTDARSHFYEQYF. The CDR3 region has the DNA TGTGCCAGCAGCTTAGGCACCGATGCCAGGTCCCATTTCTACGAGCAGTACTTC.

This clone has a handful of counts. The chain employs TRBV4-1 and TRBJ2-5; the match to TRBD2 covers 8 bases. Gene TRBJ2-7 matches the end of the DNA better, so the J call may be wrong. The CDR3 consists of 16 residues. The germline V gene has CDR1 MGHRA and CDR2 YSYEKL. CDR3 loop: CASSRDNLAGDYEQYF. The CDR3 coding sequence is TGCGCCAGCAGCCGCGATAATCTAGCGGGCGACTACGAGCAGTACTTC.

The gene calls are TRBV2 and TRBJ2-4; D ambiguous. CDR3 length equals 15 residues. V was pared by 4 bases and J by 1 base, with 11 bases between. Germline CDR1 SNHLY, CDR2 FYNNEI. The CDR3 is CASSALHPAKNIQYF. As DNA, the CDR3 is TGTGCCAGCAGTGCTCTCCATCCGGCCAAAAACATTCAGTACTTC.

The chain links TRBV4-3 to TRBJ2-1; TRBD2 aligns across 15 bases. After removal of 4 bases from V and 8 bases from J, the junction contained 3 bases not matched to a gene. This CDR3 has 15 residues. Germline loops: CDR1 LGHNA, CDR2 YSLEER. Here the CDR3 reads CASSRGTSGRYEQFF. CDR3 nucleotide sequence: TGCGCCAGCAGCCGGGGGACTAGCGGGAGGTATGAGCAGTTCTTC.

Written as DNA, the CDR3 is TGTGCCAGCACTCAGCGCAGTCTAGCCAAAAACATTCAGTACTTC. Amino acid sequence: CASTQRSLAKNIQYF. The chain joins TRBV6-6 to TRBJ2-4, with no clear D. The CDR3 totals 15 residues. V was trimmed by 7 bases and J by 0 bases, leaving 13 bases between them. Germline loops: CDR1 MNHNY, CDR2 SVGAGI (reference sequence).

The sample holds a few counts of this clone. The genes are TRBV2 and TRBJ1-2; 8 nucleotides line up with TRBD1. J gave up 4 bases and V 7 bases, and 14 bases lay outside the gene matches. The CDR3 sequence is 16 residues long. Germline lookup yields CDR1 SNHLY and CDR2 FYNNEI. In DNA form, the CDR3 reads TGTGCCAGCAATCCGGATAGCCACAGGGGGATCTATGGCTACACCTTC. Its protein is CASNPDSHRGIYGYTF.

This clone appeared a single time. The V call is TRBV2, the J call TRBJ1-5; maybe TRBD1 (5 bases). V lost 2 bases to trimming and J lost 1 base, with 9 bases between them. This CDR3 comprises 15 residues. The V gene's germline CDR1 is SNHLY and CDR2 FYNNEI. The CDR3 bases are TGTGCCAGCAGTGAATCCGGGGCGAGCAATCAGCCCCAGCATTTT. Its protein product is CASSESGASNQPQHF.

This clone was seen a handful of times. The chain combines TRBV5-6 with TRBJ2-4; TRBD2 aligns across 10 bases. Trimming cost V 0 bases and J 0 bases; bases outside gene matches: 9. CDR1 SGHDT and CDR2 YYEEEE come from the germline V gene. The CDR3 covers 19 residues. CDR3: CASSLGYASGGLAKNIQYF. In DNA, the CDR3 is TGTGCCAGCAGCTTGGGGTATGCTAGCGGGGGACTAGCCAAAAACATTCAGTACTTC.

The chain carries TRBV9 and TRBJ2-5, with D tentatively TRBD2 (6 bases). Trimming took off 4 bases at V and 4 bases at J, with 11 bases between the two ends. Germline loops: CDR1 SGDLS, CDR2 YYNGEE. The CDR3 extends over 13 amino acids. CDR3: CASSLGRGETQYF. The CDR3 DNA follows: TGTGCCAGCAGCTTGGGGCGGGGAGAGACCCAGTACTTC.

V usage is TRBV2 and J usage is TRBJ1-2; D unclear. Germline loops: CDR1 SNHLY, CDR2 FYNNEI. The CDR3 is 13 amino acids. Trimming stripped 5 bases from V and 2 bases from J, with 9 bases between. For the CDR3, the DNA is TGTGCCAGCAGTCGGACGAAGAACTATGGCTACACCTTC. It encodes CASSRTKNYGYTF.

The CDR3 protein is CASSLGTLGNYEQYF. CDR3 DNA sequence: TGCGCCAGCAGCTTGGGGACCTTGGGGAACTACGAGCAGTACTTC. The V gene is TRBV5-1, the J gene TRBJ2-7, with unresolved D. CDR1 SGHRS and CDR2 YFSETQ come from the germline V gene. The CDR3 runs to 15 residues. V was clipped by 0 bases and J by 3 bases, with 13 bases between them.

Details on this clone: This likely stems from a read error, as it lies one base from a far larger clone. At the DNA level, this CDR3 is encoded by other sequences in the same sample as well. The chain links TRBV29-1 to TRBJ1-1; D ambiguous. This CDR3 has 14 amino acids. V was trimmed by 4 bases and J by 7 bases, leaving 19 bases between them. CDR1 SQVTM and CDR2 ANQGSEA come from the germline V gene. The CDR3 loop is CSVVLTRGGIEAFF. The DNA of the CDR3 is TGCAGCGTTGTCCTAACCCGGGGTGGTATTGAAGCTTTCTTT.

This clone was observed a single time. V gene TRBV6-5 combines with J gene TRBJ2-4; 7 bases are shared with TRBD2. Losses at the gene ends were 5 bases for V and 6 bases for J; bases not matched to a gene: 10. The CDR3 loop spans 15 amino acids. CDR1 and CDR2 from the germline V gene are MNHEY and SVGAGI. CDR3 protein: CASSIAQGGRNIQYF. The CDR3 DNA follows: TGTGCCAGCAGTATCGCCCAGGGCGGGAGAAACATTCAGTACTTC.

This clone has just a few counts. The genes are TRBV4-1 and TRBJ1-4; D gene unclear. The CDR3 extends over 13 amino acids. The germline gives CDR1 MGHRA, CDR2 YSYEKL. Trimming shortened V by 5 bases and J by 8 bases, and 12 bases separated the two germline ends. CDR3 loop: CASSKTRGEKLFF. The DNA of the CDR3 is TGCGCCAGCAGCAAGACAAGAGGAGAAAAACTGTTTTTT.

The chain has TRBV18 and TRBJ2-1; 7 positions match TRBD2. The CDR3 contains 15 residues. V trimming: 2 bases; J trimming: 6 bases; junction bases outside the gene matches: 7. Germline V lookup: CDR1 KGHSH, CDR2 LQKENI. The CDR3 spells CASSPNPTSANEQFF. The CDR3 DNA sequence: TGTGCCAGCTCACCAAACCCCACTAGCGCCAATGAGCAGTTCTTC. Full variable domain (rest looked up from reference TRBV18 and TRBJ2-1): NAGVMQNPRHLVRRRGQEARLRCSPMKGHSHVYWYRQLPEEGLKFMVYLQKENIIDESGMPKERFSAEFPKEGPSILRIQQVVRGDSAAYFCASSPNPTSANEQFFGPGTRLTVL.

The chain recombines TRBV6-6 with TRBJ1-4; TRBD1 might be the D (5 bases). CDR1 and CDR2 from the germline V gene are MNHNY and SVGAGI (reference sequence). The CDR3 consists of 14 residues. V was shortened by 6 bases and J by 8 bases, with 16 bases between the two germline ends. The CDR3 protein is CASSWGGGNEKLFF. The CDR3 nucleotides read TGTGCCAGCAGCTGGGGGGGAGGGAACGAAAAACTGTTTTTT.

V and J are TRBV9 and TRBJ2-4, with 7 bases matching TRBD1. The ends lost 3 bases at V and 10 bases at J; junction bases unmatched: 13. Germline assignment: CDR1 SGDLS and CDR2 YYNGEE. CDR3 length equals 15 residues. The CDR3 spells CASSAPEGDSVIQYF. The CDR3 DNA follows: TGTGCCAGCAGCGCCCCCGAGGGGGACAGTGTTATTCAGTACTTC.

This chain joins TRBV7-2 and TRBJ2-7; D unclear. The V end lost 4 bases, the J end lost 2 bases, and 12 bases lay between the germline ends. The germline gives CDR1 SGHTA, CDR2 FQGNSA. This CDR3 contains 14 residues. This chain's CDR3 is CASSSLTVTYEQYF. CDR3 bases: TGTGCCAGCAGCTCTTTGACCGTAACCTACGAGCAGTACTTC. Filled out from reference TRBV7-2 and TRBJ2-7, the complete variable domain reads GAGVSQSPSNKVTEKGKDVELRCDPISGHTALYWYRQSLGQGLEFLIYFQGNSAPDKSGLPSDRFSAERTGGSVSTLTIQRTQQEDSAVYLCASSSLTVTYEQYFGPGTRLTVT.